In its sample, the clone carrying this TCR beta chain is medium-sized. The antigen remains undetermined. These data are taken from a study of breast tumors, draining lymph nodes, adjacent tissues. Study results and limitations: Compared with basal-like, luminal-like tumors shared significantly more repertoire with nontumor tissue. Findings are consistent with lymph node origin and intratumoral expansion of most tumor T cells. Compared with lymph nodes, tumors were less diverse; compared with nontumor tissue, more.

TCRdb independently ran MiXCR on the multiplex PCR reads; one entry per CDR3 protein. The profile shows about 20,000 distinct CDR3 sequences, 43% of them singletons. Trimming took off 2 bases at V and 6 bases at J, with 15 bases between the two ends. The CDR3 consists of 15 residues. Germline V gives CDR1 SGHDT, CDR2 YYEEEE. The V call is TRBV5-6, the J call TRBJ2-1, with D tentatively TRBD1 or TRBD2 (5 bases each). This TCR was sampled from a female donor with breast cancer. Some clones in this sample may be carry-over from other donors' samples. Sequences were obtained from breast tumor tissue. DNA for the CDR3: TGTGCCAGCAGCTTCGCCGGGACCCAATCCAATGAGCAGTTCTTC. Protein: CASSFAGTQSNEQFF. Using reference TRBV5-6 and TRBJ2-1 for the parts outside the CDR3, the full variable domain is DAGVTQSPTHLIKTRGQQVTLRCSPKSGHDTVSWYQQALGQGPQFIFQYYEEEERQRGNFPDRFSGHQFPNYSSELNVNALLLGDSALYLCASSFAGTQSNEQFFGPGTRLTVL.